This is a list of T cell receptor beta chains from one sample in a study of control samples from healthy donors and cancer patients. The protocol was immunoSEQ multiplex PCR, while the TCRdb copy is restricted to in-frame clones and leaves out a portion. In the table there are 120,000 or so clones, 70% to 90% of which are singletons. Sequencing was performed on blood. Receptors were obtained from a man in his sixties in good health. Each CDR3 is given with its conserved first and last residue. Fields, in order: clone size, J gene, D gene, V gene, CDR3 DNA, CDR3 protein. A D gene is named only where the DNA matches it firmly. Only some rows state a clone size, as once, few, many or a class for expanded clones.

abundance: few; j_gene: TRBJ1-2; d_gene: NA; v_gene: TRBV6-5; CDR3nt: TGTGCCAGCAGTCACCGGGACGGCTATGGCTACACCTTC; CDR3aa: CASSHRDGYGYTF
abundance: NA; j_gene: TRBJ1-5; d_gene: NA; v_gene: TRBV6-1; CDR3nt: TGTGCCAGCAGTGAAGCCCATCTGGGTTTTAAGCCCCAGCATTTT; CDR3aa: CASSEAHLGFKPQHF
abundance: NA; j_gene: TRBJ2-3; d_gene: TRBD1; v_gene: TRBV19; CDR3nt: TGTGCCAGTAGTAAAGGGGGGACAGGGACCGATACGCAGTATTTT; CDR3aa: CASSKGGTGTDTQYF
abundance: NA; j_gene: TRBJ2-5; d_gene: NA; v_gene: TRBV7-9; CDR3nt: TGTGCCAGCAGCCGCCGTCTGACGGGGGGCCCCAAAGAGACCCAGTACTTC; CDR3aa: CASSRRLTGGPKETQYF
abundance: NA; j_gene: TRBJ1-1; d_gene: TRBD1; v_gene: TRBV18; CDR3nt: TGTGCCAGCTCACCACAGACAGGGGCAGAAGCTTTCTTT; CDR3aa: CASSPQTGAEAFF
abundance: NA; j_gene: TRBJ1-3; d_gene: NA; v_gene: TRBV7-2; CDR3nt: TGTGCCAGCAGCCTGGAGGGAGTCGGGCACTCCTCTGGAAACACCATATATTTT; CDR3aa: CASSLEGVGHSSGNTIYF
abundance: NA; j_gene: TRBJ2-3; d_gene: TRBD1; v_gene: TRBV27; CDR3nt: TGTGCCAGCAGTCCCACTTATCCGGACAGGGCAGGCACAGATACGCAGTATTTT; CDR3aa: CASSPTYPDRAGTDTQYF
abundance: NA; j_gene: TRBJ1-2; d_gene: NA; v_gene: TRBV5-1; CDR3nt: TGCGCCAGCAGGTTGACAGACGTTAACTATGGCTACACCTTC; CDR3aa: CASRLTDVNYGYTF
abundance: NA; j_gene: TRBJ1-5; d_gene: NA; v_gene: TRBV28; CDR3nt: TGTGCCAGCAGGGTACTAGGTGGGGTGGGTCAGCCCCAGCATTTT; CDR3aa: CASRVLGGVGQPQHF
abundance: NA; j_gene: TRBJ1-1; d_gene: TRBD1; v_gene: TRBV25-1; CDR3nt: TGTGCCAGCAGTGATGGCGGGACAGGGGGCACTGAAGCTTTCTTT; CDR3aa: CASSDGGTGGTEAFF
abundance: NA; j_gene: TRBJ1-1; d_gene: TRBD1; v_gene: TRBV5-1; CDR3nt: TGCGCCAGCAGCTTCACAGGGGAGAACACTGAAGCTTTCTTT; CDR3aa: CASSFTGENTEAFF
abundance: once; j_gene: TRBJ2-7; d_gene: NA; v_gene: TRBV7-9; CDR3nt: TGTGCCAGCGGGGGGTGGTCCTACGAGCAGTACTTC; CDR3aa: CASGGWSYEQYF
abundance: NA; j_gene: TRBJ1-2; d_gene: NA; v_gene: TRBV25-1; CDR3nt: TGTGCCAGCGGAGGGGTTAGCTGGGGTGGCTACACCTTC; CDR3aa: CASGGVSWGGYTF
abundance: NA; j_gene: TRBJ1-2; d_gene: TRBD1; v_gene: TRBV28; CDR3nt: TGTGCCAGCAGTTTAAGGTCAATCAGGGGGCATGGCTACACCTTC; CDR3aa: CASSLRSIRGHGYTF
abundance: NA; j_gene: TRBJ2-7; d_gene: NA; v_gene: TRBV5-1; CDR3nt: TGCGCCAGCAGCTTGGAGGGGGGAAACGGCTACGAGCAGTACTTC; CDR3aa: CASSLEGGNGYEQYF
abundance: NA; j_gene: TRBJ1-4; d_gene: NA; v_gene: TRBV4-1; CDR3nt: TGCGCCAGCAGCCAAGTTCGAAATGAAAAACTGTTTTTT; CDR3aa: CASSQVRNEKLFF
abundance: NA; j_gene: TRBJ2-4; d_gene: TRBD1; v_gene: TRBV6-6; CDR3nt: TGTGCCAGCAGCCTCGGGACAGGGGGCAAAAACATTCAGTACTTC; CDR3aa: CASSLGTGGKNIQYF
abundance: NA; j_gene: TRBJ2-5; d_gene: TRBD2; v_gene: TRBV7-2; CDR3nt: TGTGCCAGCAGCCGGACTCCCGCGAGACTAGCCGAAGAGACCCAGTACTTC; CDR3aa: CASSRTPARLAEETQYF
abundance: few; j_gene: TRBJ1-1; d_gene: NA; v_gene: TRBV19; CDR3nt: TGTGCCAGTAGACCGGGTCCGGGTGGCACTGAAGCTTTCTTT; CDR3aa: CASRPGPGGTEAFF
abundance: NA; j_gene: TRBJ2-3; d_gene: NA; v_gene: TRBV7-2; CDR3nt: TGTGCCAGCAGCCCCATTGGCGATACGCAGTATTTT; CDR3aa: CASSPIGDTQYF
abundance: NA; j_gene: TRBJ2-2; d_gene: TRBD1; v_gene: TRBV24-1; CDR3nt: TGTGCCACCAGTGAGACAGGGGCGAACACCGGGGAGCTGTTTTTT; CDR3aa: CATSETGANTGELFF
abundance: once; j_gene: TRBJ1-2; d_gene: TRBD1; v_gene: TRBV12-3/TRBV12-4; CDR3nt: TGTGCCAGCAGACAGGGGGGCTATGGCTACACCTTC; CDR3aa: CASRQGGYGYTF
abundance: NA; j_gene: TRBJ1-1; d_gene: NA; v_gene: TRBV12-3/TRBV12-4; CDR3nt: TGTGCCAGCAGTTTAATCTGGAACACTGAAGCTTTCTTT; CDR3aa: CASSLIWNTEAFF
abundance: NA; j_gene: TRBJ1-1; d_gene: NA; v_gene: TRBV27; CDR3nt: TGTGCCAGCATTCGATCCGGCCTCATGAACACTGAAGCTTTCTTT; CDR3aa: CASIRSGLMNTEAFF
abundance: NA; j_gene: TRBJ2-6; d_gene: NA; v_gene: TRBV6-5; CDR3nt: TGTGCCAGCAGTTCCTCAAGGGCCTCTGGGGCCAACGTCCTGACTTTC; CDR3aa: CASSSSRASGANVLTF
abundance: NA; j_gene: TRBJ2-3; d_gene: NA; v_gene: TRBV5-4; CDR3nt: TGTGCCAGCAGCTCGAAACAGACCCCGAGCACAGATACGCAGTATTTT; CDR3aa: CASSSKQTPSTDTQYF
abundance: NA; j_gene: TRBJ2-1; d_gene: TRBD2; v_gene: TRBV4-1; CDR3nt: TGCGCCAGCAGCCAAGAGGAACGGGGGGAATACAATGAGCAGTTCTTC; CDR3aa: CASSQEERGEYNEQFF
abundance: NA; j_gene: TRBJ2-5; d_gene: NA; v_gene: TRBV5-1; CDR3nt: TGCGCCAGCAGCTTCCTATTACAAGAGACCCAGTACTTC; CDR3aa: CASSFLLQETQYF
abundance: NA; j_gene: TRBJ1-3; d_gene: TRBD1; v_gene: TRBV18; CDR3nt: TGTGCCAGCTCACCAGAAACAGGGGCTGGAAACACCATATATTTT; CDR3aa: CASSPETGAGNTIYF
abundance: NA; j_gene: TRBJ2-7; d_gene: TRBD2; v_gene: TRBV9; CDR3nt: TGTGCCAGCAGCGTAGCGTTTCCTAGCGGGGGGCCGACAAACTACGAGCAGTACTTC; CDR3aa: CASSVAFPSGGPTNYEQYF
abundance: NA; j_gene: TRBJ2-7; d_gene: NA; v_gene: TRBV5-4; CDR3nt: TGTGCCAGCAGTATACCGCAGGGAACCGAGCAGTACTTC; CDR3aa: CASSIPQGTEQYF
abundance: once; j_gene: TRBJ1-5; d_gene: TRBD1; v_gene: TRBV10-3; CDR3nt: TGTGCCATCAGCGACCCGGGGACAGGGAATCAGCCCCAGCATTTT; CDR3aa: CAISDPGTGNQPQHF
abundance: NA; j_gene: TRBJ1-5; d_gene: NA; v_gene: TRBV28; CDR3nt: TGTGCCAGCAGTCCTCTGGGGGGCACTCAGCCCCAGCATTTT; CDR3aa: CASSPLGGTQPQHF
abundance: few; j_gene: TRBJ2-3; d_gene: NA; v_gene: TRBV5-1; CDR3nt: TGCGCCAGCAGCCCTCTACTCGGGGGAGGTACGCAGTATTTT; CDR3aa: CASSPLLGGGTQYF
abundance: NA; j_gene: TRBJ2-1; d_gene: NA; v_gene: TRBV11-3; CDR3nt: TGTGCCAGCATTTACTCCACAACGCGGGAACAGGGTTATGAGCAGTTCTTC; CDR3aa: CASIYSTTREQGYEQFF
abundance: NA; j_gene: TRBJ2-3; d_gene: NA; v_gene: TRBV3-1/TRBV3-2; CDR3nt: TGTGCCAGCAGCCAAGGTACGGGCACGTCAGATACGCAGTATTTT; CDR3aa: CASSQGTGTSDTQYF
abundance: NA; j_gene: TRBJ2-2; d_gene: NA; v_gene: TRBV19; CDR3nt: TGTGCCAGTATTGGGGGCACGTTAGCGAACACCGGGGAGCTGTTTTTT; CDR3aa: CASIGGTLANTGELFF
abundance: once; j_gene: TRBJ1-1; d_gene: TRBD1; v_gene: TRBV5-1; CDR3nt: TGCGCCAGCAGCTTACGTCGGGGGCCCGTACAGGGGACGAACACTGAAGCTTTCTTT; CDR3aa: CASSLRRGPVQGTNTEAFF
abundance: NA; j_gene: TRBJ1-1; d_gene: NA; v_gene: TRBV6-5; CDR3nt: TGTGCCAGCAGTTTAGGGACGGTGAACACTGAAGCTTTCTTT; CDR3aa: CASSLGTVNTEAFF
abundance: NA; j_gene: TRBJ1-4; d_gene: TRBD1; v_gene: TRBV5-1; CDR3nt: TGCGCCAGCAGCTTGGTTGGGACAGGGAACGAAAAACTGTTTTTT; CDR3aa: CASSLVGTGNEKLFF
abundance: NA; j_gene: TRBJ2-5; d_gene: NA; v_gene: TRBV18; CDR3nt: TGTGCCAGCTCACAAGGACATGGAGAGACCCAGTACTTC; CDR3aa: CASSQGHGETQYF
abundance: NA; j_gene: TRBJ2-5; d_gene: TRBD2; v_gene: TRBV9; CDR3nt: TGTGCCAGCAGCCCGAGCGGGACAGAGACCCAGTACTTC; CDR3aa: CASSPSGTETQYF
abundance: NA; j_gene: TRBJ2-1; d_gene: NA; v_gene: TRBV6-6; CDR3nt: TGTGCCAGCAGTTACTCGGGACCGAGCTACAATGAGCAGTTCTTC; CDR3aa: CASSYSGPSYNEQFF
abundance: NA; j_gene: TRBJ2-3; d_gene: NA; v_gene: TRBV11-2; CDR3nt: TGTGCCAGCAGCCTTTTCGGTGGGGCAGATACGCAGTATTTT; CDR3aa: CASSLFGGADTQYF
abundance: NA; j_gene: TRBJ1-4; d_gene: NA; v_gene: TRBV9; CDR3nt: TGTGCCAGCAGCGTAGGAAAAGATAATGAAAAACTGTTTTTT; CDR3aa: CASSVGKDNEKLFF
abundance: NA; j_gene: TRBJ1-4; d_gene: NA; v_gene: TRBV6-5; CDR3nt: TGTGCCAGCAGATGGGGGGAGGCTAATGAAAAACTGTTTTTT; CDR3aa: CASRWGEANEKLFF
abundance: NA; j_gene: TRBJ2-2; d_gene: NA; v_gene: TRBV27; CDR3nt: TGTGCCAGCAGTTTACGGGGAACCCTTCCCCGGGGCACCGGGGAGCTGTTTTTT; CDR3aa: CASSLRGTLPRGTGELFF
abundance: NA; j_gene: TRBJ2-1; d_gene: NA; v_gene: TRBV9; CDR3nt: TGTGCCAGCAGCGTAGGACCCCAAGGGCGGGGGCGATTCTACAATGAGCAGTTCTTC; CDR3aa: CASSVGPQGRGRFYNEQFF
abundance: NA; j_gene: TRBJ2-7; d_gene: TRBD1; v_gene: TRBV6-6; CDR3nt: TGTGCCAGCAGTCTTCCCCCGACAGGGAGCTCCTACGAGCAGTACTTC; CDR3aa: CASSLPPTGSSYEQYF
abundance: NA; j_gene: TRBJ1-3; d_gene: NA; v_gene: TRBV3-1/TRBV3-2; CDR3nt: TGTGCCAGCAGCCAAGGGGGGTACGGAAACACCATATATTTT; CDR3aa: CASSQGGYGNTIYF
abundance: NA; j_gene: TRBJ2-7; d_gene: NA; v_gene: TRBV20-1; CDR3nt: TGCAGTGCGCTGGGAAGCTACGAGCAGTACTTC; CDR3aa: CSALGSYEQYF
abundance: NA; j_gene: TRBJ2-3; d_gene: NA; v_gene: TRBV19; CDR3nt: TGTGCCAGCACCCCCGAATTCACCACAGATACGCAGTATTTT; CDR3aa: CASTPEFTTDTQYF
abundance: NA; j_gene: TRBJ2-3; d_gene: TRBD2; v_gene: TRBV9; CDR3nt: TGTGCCAGCAGCGCCCTGGGGGGGGATACGCAGTATTTT; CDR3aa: CASSALGGDTQYF
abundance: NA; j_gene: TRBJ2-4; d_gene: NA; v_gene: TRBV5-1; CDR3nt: TGCGCCAGCAGCCCCGATGGTGAGGGAAACATTCAGTACTTC; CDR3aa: CASSPDGEGNIQYF
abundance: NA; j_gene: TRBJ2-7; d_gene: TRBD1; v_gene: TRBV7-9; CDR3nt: TGTGCCAGCAGCTTTCCCGGGACAGGAGACTACGAGCAGTACTTC; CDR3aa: CASSFPGTGDYEQYF